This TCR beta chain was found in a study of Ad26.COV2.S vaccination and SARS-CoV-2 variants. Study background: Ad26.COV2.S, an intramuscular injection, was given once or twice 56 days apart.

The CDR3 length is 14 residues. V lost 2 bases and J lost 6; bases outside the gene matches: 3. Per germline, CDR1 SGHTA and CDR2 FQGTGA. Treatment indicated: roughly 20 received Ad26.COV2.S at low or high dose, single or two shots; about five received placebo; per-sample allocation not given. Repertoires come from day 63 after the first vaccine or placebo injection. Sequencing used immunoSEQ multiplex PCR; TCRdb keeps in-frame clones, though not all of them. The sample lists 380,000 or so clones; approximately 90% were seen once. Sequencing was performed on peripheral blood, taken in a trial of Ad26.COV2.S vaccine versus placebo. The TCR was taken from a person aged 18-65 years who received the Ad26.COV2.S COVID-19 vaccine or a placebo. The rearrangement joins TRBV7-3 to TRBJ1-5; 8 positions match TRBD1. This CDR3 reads CASSLGQGGQPQHF. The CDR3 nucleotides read TGTGCCAGCAGCTTAGGACAGGGTGGTCAGCCCCAGCATTTT.